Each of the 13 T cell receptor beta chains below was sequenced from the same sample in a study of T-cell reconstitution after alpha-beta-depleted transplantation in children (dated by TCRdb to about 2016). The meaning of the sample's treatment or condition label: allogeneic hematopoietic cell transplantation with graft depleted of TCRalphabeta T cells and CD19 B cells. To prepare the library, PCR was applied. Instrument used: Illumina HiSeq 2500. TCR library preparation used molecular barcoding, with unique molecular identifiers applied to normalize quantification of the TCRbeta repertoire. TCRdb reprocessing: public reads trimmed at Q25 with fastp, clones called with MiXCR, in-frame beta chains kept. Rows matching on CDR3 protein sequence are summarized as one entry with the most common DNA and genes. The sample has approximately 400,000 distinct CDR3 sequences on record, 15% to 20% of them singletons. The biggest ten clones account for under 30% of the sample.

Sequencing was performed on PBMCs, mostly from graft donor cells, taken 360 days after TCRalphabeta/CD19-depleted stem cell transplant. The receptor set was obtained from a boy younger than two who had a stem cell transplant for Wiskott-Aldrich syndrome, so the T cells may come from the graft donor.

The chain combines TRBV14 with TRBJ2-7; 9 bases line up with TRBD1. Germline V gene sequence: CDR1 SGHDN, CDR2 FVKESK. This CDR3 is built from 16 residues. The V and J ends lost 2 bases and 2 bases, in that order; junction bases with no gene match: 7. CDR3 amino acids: CASSQRPGQGAYEQYF. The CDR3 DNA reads TGTGCCAGCAGCCAACGACCGGGACAGGGAGCCTACGAGCAGTACTTC.

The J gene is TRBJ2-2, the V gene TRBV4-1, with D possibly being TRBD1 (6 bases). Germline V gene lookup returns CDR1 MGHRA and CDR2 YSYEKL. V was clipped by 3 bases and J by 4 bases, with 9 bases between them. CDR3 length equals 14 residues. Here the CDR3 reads CASSQRQATGELFF. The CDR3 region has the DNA TGCGCCAGCAGCCAGCGACAGGCCACCGGGGAGCTGTTTTTT.

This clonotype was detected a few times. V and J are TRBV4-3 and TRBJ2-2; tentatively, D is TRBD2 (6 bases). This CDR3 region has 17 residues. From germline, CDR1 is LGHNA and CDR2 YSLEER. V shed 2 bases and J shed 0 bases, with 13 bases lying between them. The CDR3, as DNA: TGCGCCAGCAGCCAAATCCTCGGGGGACCGAACACCGGGGAGCTGTTTTTT. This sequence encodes CASSQILGGPNTGELFF.

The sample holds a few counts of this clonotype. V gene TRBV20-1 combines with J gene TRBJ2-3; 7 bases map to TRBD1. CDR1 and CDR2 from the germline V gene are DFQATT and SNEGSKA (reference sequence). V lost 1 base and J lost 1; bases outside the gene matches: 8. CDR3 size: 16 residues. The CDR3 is CSARVRPGTGTDTQYF. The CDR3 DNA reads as TGCAGTGCTAGAGTCCGCCCCGGGACAGGCACAGATACGCAGTATTTT.

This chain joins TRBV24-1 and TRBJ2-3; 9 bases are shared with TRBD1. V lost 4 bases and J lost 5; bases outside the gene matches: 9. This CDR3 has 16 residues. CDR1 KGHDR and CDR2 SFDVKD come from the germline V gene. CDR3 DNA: TGTGCCACCAGTGACTTCGGGACAGGGTCTCGAGATACGCAGTATTTT. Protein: CATSDFGTGSRDTQYF.

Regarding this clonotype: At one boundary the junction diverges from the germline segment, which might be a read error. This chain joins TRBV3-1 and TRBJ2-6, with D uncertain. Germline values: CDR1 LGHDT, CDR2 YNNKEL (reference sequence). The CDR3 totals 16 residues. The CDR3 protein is CASSQESGSGANVLTF. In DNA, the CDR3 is TGTGCCAGCAGTCAAGAGTCGGGCTCTGGGGCCAACGTCCTGACTTTC.

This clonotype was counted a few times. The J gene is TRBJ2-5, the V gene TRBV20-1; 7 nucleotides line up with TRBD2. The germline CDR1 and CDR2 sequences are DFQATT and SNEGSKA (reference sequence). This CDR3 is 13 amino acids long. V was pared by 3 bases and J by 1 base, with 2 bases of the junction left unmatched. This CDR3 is CSASSGAQETQYF. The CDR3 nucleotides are TGCAGTGCTAGCAGCGGGGCCCAAGAGACCCAGTACTTC.

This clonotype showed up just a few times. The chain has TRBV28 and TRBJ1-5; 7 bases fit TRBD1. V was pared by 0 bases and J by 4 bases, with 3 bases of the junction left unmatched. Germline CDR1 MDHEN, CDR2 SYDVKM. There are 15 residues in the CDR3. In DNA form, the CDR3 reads TGTGCCAGCAGTTTATGGGACAGGCAAAATCAGCCCCAGCATTTT. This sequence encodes CASSLWDRQNQPQHF.

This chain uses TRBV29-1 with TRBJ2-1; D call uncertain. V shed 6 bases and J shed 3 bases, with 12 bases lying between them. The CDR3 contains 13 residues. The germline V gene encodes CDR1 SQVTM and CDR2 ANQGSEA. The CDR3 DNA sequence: TGCAGCGTACTACGGAGTTTCTACAATGAGCAGTTCTTC. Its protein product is CSVLRSFYNEQFF.

The CDR3 DNA sequence: TGTGCCAGCAGCTTAGACTCGACAGTTTGGGGTGAAAAACTGTTTTTT. It encodes CASSLDSTVWGEKLFF. The chain is built from TRBV7-8 and TRBJ1-4, with D possibly matching TRBD1 (5 bases). Germline-derived CDR1 and CDR2 are SGHVS and FQNEAQ. Trimming removed 1 base from V and 7 bases from J, with 16 bases in between. The CDR3 length is 16 residues.

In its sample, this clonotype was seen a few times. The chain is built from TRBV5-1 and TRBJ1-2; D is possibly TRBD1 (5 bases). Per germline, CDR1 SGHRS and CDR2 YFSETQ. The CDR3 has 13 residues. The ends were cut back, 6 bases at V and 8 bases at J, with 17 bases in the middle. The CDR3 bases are TGCGCCAGCAAAAAGACAGACATGGGCGGCTACACCTTC. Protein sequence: CASKKTDMGGYTF.

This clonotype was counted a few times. CDR3 residues: CASSNAAGGRLGGTDTQYF. In DNA, the CDR3 is TGTGCCAGCAGTAACGCGGCTGGAGGACGGCTGGGGGGCACAGATACGCAGTATTTT. The chain joins TRBV3-1 to TRBJ2-3, with D perhaps being TRBD1 or TRBD2 (5 bases each). Germline V CDR1 and CDR2: LGHDT, YNNKEL (reference sequence). The CDR3 has 19 amino acids. V was shortened by 6 bases and J by 1 base, with 26 bases between the two germline ends.

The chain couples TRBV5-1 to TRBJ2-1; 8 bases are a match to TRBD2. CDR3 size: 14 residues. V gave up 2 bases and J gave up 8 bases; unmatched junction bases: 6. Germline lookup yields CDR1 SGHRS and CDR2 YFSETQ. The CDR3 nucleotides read TGCGCCAGCAGCTTTGGACTAGCCTCCGATGAGCAGTTCTTC. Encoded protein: CASSFGLASDEQFF.